The source of this TCR beta chain is a study of cytomegalovirus exposure and HLA in healthy donors (dated by TCRdb to 2016 to 2017). Broadly, across the study: In an earlier analysis of some 610 of the donors, 250 to 350 Gb of sequence data and just under 120 million unique TCR beta sequences from some 170 million T cells were reported. Roughly 320 gigabases of sequencing data and 75 million to 85 million unique TCR sequences made up an early release that covered under 750 HLA-typed donors. Among the roughly 400 genotyped donors, around 81% belonged to the genetic ancestry cluster associated with self-reported Caucasian donors. The study aimed to test whether cataloging public T cell receptors could reveal signatures of past pathogen exposure. The study profiled the T cell repertoires of approximately 700 subjects by immunosequencing and related them to cytomegalovirus serostatus. Along with the approximately 650-subject first cohort, a separate validation cohort of over a hundred different subjects was used. High-throughput TCR immunosequencing, statistical association of individual TCRs with disease status, and machine learning were combined to predict cytomegalovirus infection status. To study patterns of TCR occurrence, a later analysis re-analyzed previously published TCR beta repertoires from 666 donors and added high-resolution HLA genotyping. The later analysis used no new phenotypic data to find candidate immune exposures, relying instead on TCR beta sequences and their occurrence across donors. An earlier analysis of approximately 640 of the donors applied high-throughput TCR beta sequencing to assess whether each TCR beta V gene segment acted as functional or pseudogenic. Donor age, sex, ethnicity and CMV serostatus were compiled together with the repertoire data. A later genetic analysis took genome-wide SNP genotypes for about 55% of the 666 donors and used that subset as a discovery cohort. Every discovery cohort repertoire had been produced on one sequencing platform. HLA typing covered class I and class II loci at four-digit resolution. Typing coverage differed by locus: A, B, C, DRB1 and DQB1 were typed in roughly 620-630 donors, DQA1 in approximately 520, DPA1 in some 610, and DPB1 in 450 to 480. Because of strong linkage in the cohort, roughly five DR-DQ haplotypes were treated as single units for association and clustering. Across approximately 420 genotyped donors of the cohort, an average of approximately 220,000 unique TCR beta nucleotide sequences per donor were sequenced, and 15% to 20% of those sequences were non-productive. Beyond this particular receptor, the publication reports: In both the original and validation cohorts, the classifier was reported to diagnose cytomegalovirus status with high specificity and sensitivity. Assigning TCR associations to individual alleles was difficult when HLA alleles, especially DR and DQ, strongly co-occurred. According to a later analysis, TCR association rates differed among HLA loci, with DRB1 alleles showing the most associated TCRs and HLA-C alleles showing the fewest. Some IMGT-functional V segments, including TRBV6-2 and TRBV6-3, could not be told apart with the 87-base-pair reads, so those segments were excluded. The cohort was sequenced for TCR beta chains only, and without alpha or paired-chain data the features that could be detected were limited. A further reported finding was that TCR beta sequences accurately predicted the HLA-A and HLA-B alleles for most subjects in the first cohort. Because counts were too low, seventeen rarely observed V segments, including chromosome 9 orphons, were excluded from the earlier analysis of fewer than 650 of the donors. Three of the identified cytomegalovirus-associated TCR beta chains were confirmed in vitro to be specific for cytomegalovirus antigens. Several of the top co-occurrence clusters appeared to be linked to parvovirus B19, influenza, CMV and Epstein-Barr virus, according to a later analysis. At a false discovery rate of 0.05, a later analysis linked some 17,000 TCR beta sequences to specific HLA alleles. The authors suggested that the approach could potentially be generalized to other disease states and immunological phenotypes. For the cohort, immune exposure information was limited to CMV serostatus. A cluster of highly shared sequence variants was judged likely to be a technical artifact of the sequencing pipeline. In a later genetic analysis, fewer N-insertions in productive TCRs were reported among donors in an Asian-associated ancestry cluster than the roughly 700-donor mean. Roughly uniform sequencing depth across donors was assumed in presence/absence analyses, although this assumption may not hold. An earlier analysis of approximately 500 of the donors showed that most TCR beta V segments appeared in productive rearrangements either about 90% or about 30% of the time, which broadly matched IMGT annotations. Because HLA typing was unavailable for some donors at each locus, only the typed subset was used in association tests. A later analysis found that HLA-associated TCR beta chains were more clonally expanded and had lower generation probabilities than equally common non-associated chains. A later genetic analysis associated a missense DCLRE1C variant with V-gene and J-gene trimming of TCR beta chains, and an independent cohort replicated the association. In the study, approximately 160 TCR beta chains were listed as associated with cytomegalovirus. Most TCR sequences were observed very rarely across donors, whereas some public TCRs were present in many individuals. Most CMV-associated TCR beta chains appeared to be HLA-restricted in a later analysis, and the HLA associations seemed to be driven largely by CMV exposure. Correlated functional status among segregating V segments might be attributable to linkage disequilibrium, but an unknown experimental factor could not be ruled out.

In total, approximately 690 healthy bone marrow donors made up the cohort. At the time of sampling, every cohort member was nominally healthy, though immune exposures that went unrecorded were likely present. The donor tested CMV seronegative and was one of the 352 seronegative cohort members. Each donor provided a peripheral blood sample, and peripheral blood mononuclear cells were used for TCR beta sequencing. Genomic DNA extraction from the blood cell samples was performed with the Qiagen DNeasy Blood Extraction Kit. Preparation of the library involved the immunoSEQ multiplex PCR assay. For the multiplex PCR, a mixture combining 60 forward primers for TCR Vbeta segments and 13 reverse primers for TCR Jbeta segments was used. The CDR3 region of rearranged TCR beta genes was amplified from genomic DNA by a multiplex PCR assay. The amplified TCR beta libraries were sequenced on the Illumina HiSeq System as 87-base-pair reads. Under the source paper's analysis protocol: A later analysis tallied some 79 million unique TCR beta chains across the 640 or so repertoires, and about 12 million of those chains were shared by two or more donors. To remove PCR and sequencing errors, raw reads were error-corrected and collapsed into unique sequences using a nearest-neighbor algorithm that merged closely related sequences. CDR3 sequences were aligned to IMGT reference sequences to assign V, D and J gene segments. For a sequence to be retained, at least a six-nucleotide match to both a V gene segment and a J gene segment was required. Rearrangements were classified as productive when the CDR3 lacked stop codons and remained in frame with V and J, and all other rearrangements were classified as non-productive. CDR3 was defined according to IMGT convention as the region running from the second conserved V-encoded cysteine to the conserved J-encoded phenylalanine. The earlier analysis of 587 of the donors excluded any sequence lacking an unambiguous match to a single V gene segment. In an earlier analysis of about 590 of the donors, a V segment was called functional when productive rearrangements were above 56.7%, and segregating when the standard deviation between donors exceeded 5%. A statistical classification framework was built to diagnose cytomegalovirus status from the catalog of TCR beta chain sequences. V and J gene assignment, in a later analysis, came from comparing TCR nucleotide sequences with IMGT/GENE-DB human TR gene sequences. A later analysis assigned CDR3 sequences and most-parsimonious VDJ recombination scenarios with the TCRdist pipeline. A later analysis defined each TCR beta chain by its CDR3 amino acid sequence plus V-gene family, and excluded reads lacking a unique V-gene family. In a later analysis, some 600 highly shared, low-generation-probability nucleotide sequences were removed to address suspected cross-contamination and a sequencing artifact. In a later analysis, a clonal expansion index for each public chain was calculated from normalized within-repertoire ranks of inferred template counts. In a later analysis, generation probabilities were computed using a VDJ recombination model fitted to out-of-frame rearrangements, and the results were checked against IGoR. Hypergeometric tests were used in a later analysis to score TCR-TCR, TCR-HLA and TCR-CMV co-occurrence, with a repertoire-size bias correction applied to the TCR pairs. False discovery rates were estimated in a later analysis by permuting HLA or CMV assignments 20 times. In a later analysis, co-occurring TCRs were grouped using DBSCAN, and TCRdist sequence similarity was added for clustering within HLA-allele-positive subsets. Co-occurrence clustering excluded repertoires with fewer than 30,000 or more than 120,000 public chains, plus five with anomalous nucleotide sharing. Not all clones reach the TCRdb copy of this immuneACCESS table, which keeps in-frame sequences only. Checked studies attribute under half of the gap to unresolved V genes and leave the rest unexplained. That table furnishes V, J and clone size, whereas the DNA furnished D and trimming. The sample table records about 150,000 clones; about two thirds of these occur just once. Together, the top ten hold under 2% of the sample.

This clone has only one observation. Its antigen is not yet known. Base qualities are not at hand, and no much larger clone is one base apart. Relative to germline, V is missing 6 bases and J is missing 4 bases, with 6 bases of the junction outside any gene match. The CDR1 and CDR2 encoded by the germline V gene are MNHEY and SVGAGI. The CDR3 covers 15 residues, taking in both the cysteine and the phenylalanine. Kept here is only the CDR3 DNA, which spans 45 bases and is read in frame from base 1. The source material was PBMCs. In this chain, TRBV6-5 is recombined with TRBJ2-1, with 10 junctional bases fitting TRBD2. The TCR was taken from a woman younger than 35 in good health and CMV-seronegative. CDR3 sequence: CASRLPSGGYNEQFF. The DNA reads as follows: TGTGCCAGCAGGCTCCCTAGCGGGGGATACAATGAGCAGTTCTTC.